These T cell receptor beta chains were read from a single sample in a study of T cells in Graves' hyperthyroidism and ophthalmopathy. From the multiplex PCR reads, TCRdb called clonotypes with MiXCR, one entry per CDR3 protein. The sample records roughly 500,000 distinct CDR3 sequences, about half being singletons. Material: peripheral blood or thyroid tissue (not recorded which). These receptors were obtained from an adult woman with Graves' disease, either hyperthyroidism or ophthalmopathy (not recorded which). The CDR3 runs from the conserved cysteine through the conserved F or W. The D gene is left open where the match is weak. Clone size is stated in some rows and not others, as once, few, many or a class when expanded.

V gene	clone size	D gene	CDR3 length	J gene	CDR3 protein	CDR3 DNA
TRBV20-1	many	TRBD1	14	TRBJ2-7	CSARDRVRSYEQYF	TGCAGTGCTAGGGACAGGGTTCGGTCCTACGAGCAGTACTTC
TRBV19	many	NA	13	TRBJ1-5	CASKGPGNQPQHF	TGTGCCAGTAAGGGACCAGGGAATCAGCCCCAGCATTTT
TRBV20-1	NA	NA	13	TRBJ1-2	CSANEGPNYGYTF	TGCAGTGCTAATGAGGGCCCTAACTATGGCTACACCTTC
TRBV10-3	NA	NA	14	TRBJ1-1	CAISESDRLIEAFF	TGTGCCATCAGTGAAAGCGACAGACTGATTGAAGCTTTCTTT
TRBV9	NA	NA	15	TRBJ1-1	CASSDPQGLNTEAFF	TGTGCCAGCAGCGACCCCCAGGGGCTGAACACTGAAGCTTTCTTT
TRBV12-3/TRBV12-4	many	NA	12	TRBJ2-7	CASSVTLGEQYF	TGTGCCAGCAGTGTCACCTTGGGCGAGCAGTACTTC
TRBV7-2	NA	TRBD1	17	TRBJ1-1	CASSLASGQTMNTEAFF	TGTGCCAGCAGCTTAGCCTCGGGACAGACCATGAACACTGAAGCTTTCTTT
TRBV5-1	many	NA	14	TRBJ1-1	CASSLKTGDTEAFF	TGCGCCAGCAGCTTAAAGACAGGCGACACTGAAGCTTTCTTT
TRBV29-1	once	NA	11	TRBJ1-1	CSVDVGTEAFF	TGCAGCGTTGACGTTGGGACTGAAGCTTTCTTT
TRBV6-6	many	NA	15	TRBJ1-1	CASSHPTFENTEAFF	TGTGCCAGCAGTCATCCGACTTTCGAGAACACTGAAGCTTTCTTT
TRBV10-3	NA	NA	15	TRBJ2-5	CAISLSEGVMETQYF	TGTGCCATCAGTCTGTCAGAGGGGGTGATGGAGACCCAGTACTTC
TRBV19	NA	TRBD1	13	TRBJ1-1	CASRTGTHTEAFF	TGTGCCAGCCGGACAGGGACGCACACTGAAGCTTTCTTT
TRBV5-1	NA	NA	13	TRBJ1-5	CASSSGPGQPQHF	TGCGCCAGCAGTTCCGGACCGGGGCAGCCCCAGCATTTT
TRBV6-1	NA	TRBD1	13	TRBJ1-5	CASRDRDRVPEHF	TGTGCCAGCAGAGACCGGGACAGGGTACCCGAGCATTTT
TRBV20-1	many	NA	13	TRBJ1-2	CSAPKDKNYGYTF	TGCAGTGCTCCCAAGGACAAAAACTATGGCTACACCTTC
TRBV19	NA	TRBD2	16	TRBJ2-2	CASSGREGRVTGELFF	TGTGCCAGTAGTGGCCGGGAGGGCCGGGTCACCGGGGAGCTGTTTTTT
TRBV29-1	NA	NA	12	TRBJ2-7	CSVGQNSYEQYF	TGCAGCGTTGGACAGAATTCCTACGAGCAGTACTTC
TRBV4-1	NA	NA	16	TRBJ2-1	CASSQFLVGSYNEQFF	TGCGCCAGCAGCCAGTTCCTAGTCGGATCCTACAATGAGCAGTTCTTC
TRBV6-1	many	NA	13	TRBJ1-1	CASNRNRDDEAFF	TGTGCCAGCAACCGGAACAGGGATGATGAAGCTTTCTTT
TRBV5-1	NA	NA	14	TRBJ1-5	CASSLAGIGQPQHF	TGCGCCAGCAGCCTCGCAGGGATTGGTCAGCCCCAGCATTTT
TRBV6-5	many	NA	11	TRBJ1-1	CASSRNTEAFF	TGTGCCAGCAGCCGGAACACTGAAGCTTTCTTT
TRBV15	NA	NA	17	TRBJ2-7	CATSRPPPRDRSYEQYF	TGTGCCACCAGCAGACCTCCCCCACGCGACAGGTCCTACGAGCAGTACTTC
TRBV29-1	NA	NA	12	TRBJ2-5	CSSSRRGETQYF	TGCAGTTCTTCTCGACGTGGAGAGACCCAGTACTTC
TRBV14	many	NA	16	TRBJ1-4	CASSSPGTGANEKLFF	TGTGCCAGCAGCTCGCCCGGGACCGGGGCTAATGAAAAACTGTTTTTT
TRBV19	NA	NA	17	TRBJ1-5	CASTGGGAGGSNQPQHF	TGTGCCAGCACCGGCGGCGGGGCAGGAGGAAGCAATCAGCCCCAGCATTTT
TRBV7-9	NA	NA	12	TRBJ2-7	CASSTEIGEQYF	TGTGCCAGCAGCACCGAGATTGGCGAGCAGTACTTC
TRBV10-3	NA	TRBD2	15	TRBJ2-5	CAISRTSGMMETQYF	TGTGCCATCAGCAGGACTAGCGGGATGATGGAGACCCAGTACTTC
TRBV5-1	many	TRBD1	13	TRBJ2-7	CASSSQTGYEQYF	TGCGCCAGCAGCTCCCAGACAGGGTATGAGCAGTACTTC
TRBV7-2	NA	NA	13	TRBJ2-5	CASERGGGETQYF	TGTGCCAGCGAGCGGGGAGGGGGAGAGACCCAGTACTTC
TRBV2	NA	NA	13	TRBJ1-4	CASSVATNEKLFF	TGTGCCAGCAGTGTAGCAACTAATGAAAAACTGTTTTTT
TRBV10-3	many	NA	16	TRBJ2-7	CAISEWGRELFYEQYF	TGTGCCATCAGTGAGTGGGGCAGGGAATTATTCTACGAGCAGTACTTC
TRBV20-1	many	NA	15	TRBJ1-5	CSALSTGNSNQPQHF	TGCAGTGCCCTTTCGACTGGGAATAGCAATCAGCCCCAGCATTTT
TRBV4-1	many	NA	15	TRBJ2-7	CASSQDPTISYEQYF	TGCGCCAGCAGCCAAGATCCCACGATCTCCTACGAGCAGTACTTC
TRBV12-3/TRBV12-4	many	NA	15	TRBJ2-5	CASTFQAYRQETQYF	TGTGCCAGCACGTTCCAGGCGTACCGGCAAGAGACCCAGTACTTC
TRBV6-5	many	NA	11	TRBJ2-7	CARTTGYEQYF	TGTGCCAGGACCACGGGCTACGAGCAGTACTTC
TRBV27	NA	TRBD1	15	TRBJ1-1	CASTKDRDTNTEAFF	TGTGCCAGCACCAAGGACAGGGATACGAACACTGAAGCTTTCTTT
TRBV19	NA	NA	11	TRBJ2-2	CASNIVGELFF	TGTGCCAGTAATATTGTCGGGGAGCTGTTTTTT
TRBV11-2	many	NA	13	TRBJ1-2	CASSRRVGYGYTF	TGTGCCAGCAGCCGGAGGGTCGGCTATGGCTACACCTTC
TRBV6-2/TRBV6-3	few	NA	14	TRBJ1-4	CASSYPDWNEKLFF	TGTGCCAGCAGTTACCCCGACTGGAATGAAAAACTGTTTTTT
TRBV7-2	NA	TRBD2	15	TRBJ2-5	CASSTHSAGEETQYF	TGTGCCAGCAGCACGCATTCTGCGGGAGAAGAGACCCAGTACTTC
TRBV7-2	NA	NA	17	TRBJ1-1	CASSHSGSGTGGMRAFF	TGTGCCAGCAGCCACAGCGGGAGTGGGACCGGGGGAATGAGGGCTTTCTTT
TRBV29-1	NA	TRBD2	13	TRBJ2-7	CSAIAGGPYEQYF	TGCAGCGCTATAGCGGGAGGGCCCTACGAGCAGTACTTC
TRBV7-9	NA	NA	16	TRBJ2-5	CASSPRNEGLLETQYF	TGTGCCAGCAGCCCCAGGAACGAAGGGCTTTTGGAGACCCAGTACTTC
TRBV29-1	NA	NA	13	TRBJ2-5	CSLSHGIGETQYF	TGCAGCCTTTCCCACGGGATCGGAGAGACCCAGTACTTC
TRBV6-1	once	NA	13	TRBJ1-5	CASSEGPFQPQHF	TGTGCCAGCAGTGAGGGGCCCTTTCAGCCCCAGCATTTT
TRBV29-1	NA	NA	13	TRBJ1-2	CSVEVRGKNGYTF	TGCAGCGTAGAAGTTCGGGGGAAGAATGGCTACACCTTC
TRBV10-3	once	NA	13	TRBJ1-1	CAISESLGRGAFF	TGTGCCATCAGTGAGTCGCTTGGCAGGGGAGCTTTCTTT
TRBV6-1	NA	NA	15	TRBJ2-1	CASSPTVTLSNEQFF	TGTGCCAGCAGTCCGACCGTGACTCTGTCCAATGAGCAGTTCTTC
TRBV7-9	many	NA	13	TRBJ2-5	CASSQLGEGTQYF	TGTGCCAGCAGCCAGCTGGGAGAAGGGACCCAGTACTTC
TRBV2	many	NA	14	TRBJ2-7	CATTKGIAANEQYF	TGTGCCACCACAAAAGGAATAGCGGCCAACGAGCAGTACTTC
TRBV20-1	many	NA	10	TRBJ1-2	CSVSFWGYTF	TGCAGTGTATCGTTCTGGGGCTACACCTTC
TRBV25-1	NA	NA	16	TRBJ2-5	CASSESVRVGTETQYF	TGTGCCAGCAGTGAATCGGTCAGGGTCGGTACAGAGACCCAGTACTTC